This entry describes one T cell receptor (beta chain). From germline, CDR1 is MNHNS and CDR2 SASEGT. The ends were cut back, 4 bases at V and 3 bases at J, with 13 bases in the middle. CDR3 length equals 14 residues. With 60 Vbeta and 13 Jbeta primers, the PCR was carried out. The repertoire was sequenced with immunoSEQ multiplex PCR; TCRdb's copy has only in-frame clones and lacks some. The sample consists of some 170,000 clones, roughly two thirds of them appearing once. This specimen comes from a study of cytomegalovirus exposure and HLA in healthy donors. The sequence came from a woman aged 25 to 39 in good health and CMV-seronegative. The specimen sequenced was PBMCs. The gene calls are TRBV6-1 and TRBJ2-7; D is perhaps TRBD2 (5 bases). CDR3 loop: CASSAPFGVYEQYF. The DNA of the CDR3 is TGTGCCAGCAGTGCCCCATTCGGGGTCTACGAGCAGTACTTC.